Listed below are T cell receptor beta chains from one sample, sequenced in a study of molecular identifiers for immune sequencing clone quantification. TCRdb re-called the PCR reads through MiXCR, storing one row per CDR3 protein. The table shows 85,000 to 130,000 distinct CDR3 sequences, with roughly a third occurring only once. The specimen sequenced was naive CD8+ T cells from blood, with Jurkat cell RNA spiked in. The source of these receptors is a human donor in good health. Some libraries in this study had Jurkat cell RNA spiked in. Each CDR3 is given with its conserved first and last residue. The D gene is left open where the match is weak. Some rows mark clone size as missing; the rest say once, few, many or name a class of expanded clone.

V,J,D,size,DNA,CDR3
TRBV5-6,TRBJ2-2,-,-,TGTGCCAGCAGCTTCCAACTAGTTACAGACACCGGGGAGCTGGTTTTT,CASSFQLVTDTGELVF
TRBV27,TRBJ2-7,-,many,TGTGCCAGCAGTTTATCGATGCGGTTGCATGGGGGCTCCTACGAGCAGTACTTC,CASSLSMRLHGGSYEQYF
TRBV7-7,TRBJ2-3,TRBD2,-,TGTGCTAGCAGCTTAGCGTTTGGCGGGAGGCTAGAAACGCAGTATTTT,CASSLAFGGRLETQYF
TRBV5-3,TRBJ2-7,TRBD2,-,TGTGCCAGCAGCTCGGGACTAGAGGAGCAGTACTTC,CASSSGLEEQYF
TRBV19,TRBJ1-1,-,-,TGTGCCAGTAGTATACTCCATTTACAGGGTGGAACCACTGAAGCTTTCTTT,CASSILHLQGGTTEAFF
TRBV12-3/TRBV12-4,TRBJ2-3,TRBD2,many,TGTGCCAGCACCCCGCTAGCGGGAGGGCCCCGGCCGAACACAGATACGCAGTATTTT,CASTPLAGGPRPNTDTQYF
TRBV4-3,TRBJ2-5,TRBD2,-,TGCGCCAGCAGCCAAGCACTAGCGGGATCTGAGACCCAGTACTTC,CASSQALAGSETQYF
TRBV20-1,TRBJ2-3,TRBD2,few,TGCAGTGCTCCCTCGACTAGCGGGAGCTCAGATACGCAGTATTTT,CSAPSTSGSSDTQYF
TRBV9,TRBJ2-1,-,-,TGTGCCAGCAGCGAAACGGGAGTTCGGCAGTTCTTC,CASSETGVRQFF
TRBV7-2,TRBJ2-2,TRBD2,many,TGTGCCAGCAGCTCGAGTTTTAGCGGGAGTGTCACCGGGGAGCTGTTTTTT,CASSSSFSGSVTGELFF
TRBV28,TRBJ2-6,TRBD1,many,TGTGCCAGCAGTTCGACCTTCCGGGACAGGGGTCTTCTTTCTGGGGCCAACGTCCTGACTTTC,CASSSTFRDRGLLSGANVLTF
TRBV24-1,TRBJ2-1,-,few,TGTGCCACCAGTGATTTCCCGGACAAGCCCGATGAGCAGTTCTTC,CATSDFPDKPDEQFF
TRBV23-1,TRBJ2-5,-,many,TGCGCCAGCAGTCAATCGTATTTGGGCACCCCTGAGGAGACCCAGTACTTC,CASSQSYLGTPEETQYF
TRBV6-5,TRBJ2-5,-,-,TGTGCCAGCAGTTACTCGGTGGGGGGCGCGCCAGCGACCCAGTACTTC,CASSYSVGGAPATQYF
TRBV28,TRBJ2-1,TRBD1,-,TGCGCCAGCAGTATATTGGCAGGGGGCGTTTCCGAGAGCCACAATGAGCAGTTCTTC,CASSILAGGVSESHNEQFF
TRBV6-5,TRBJ1-4,-,-,TGTGCCAGCAGTTACACCTCAGGGATGGGTGAAAAACTGTTTTTT,CASSYTSGMGEKLFF
TRBV6-2/TRBV6-3,TRBJ2-5,TRBD2,-,TGTGCCAGCAGCTTGGGACTAGCGGGATGGGACCAGTACTTC,CASSLGLAGWDQYF
TRBV28,TRBJ2-2,-,few,TGTGCCAGCAGTAAGCAGGGACGGGAAACCGGGGAGCTGTTTTTT,CASSKQGRETGELFF
TRBV20-1,TRBJ2-7,TRBD1,-,TGCAATGCTAGAGATACTGAACAGGGGTTGTACGAGCAGTACTTC,CNARDTEQGLYEQYF
TRBV20-1,TRBJ1-1,-,-,TGCAGTGCTAGCCTCAACAGGGCCTGGACTGAAGCTTTCTTT,CSASLNRAWTEAFF
TRBV28,TRBJ2-3,-,many,TGTGCCAGCGGACCCGGGACAATGCAGTATTTT,CASGPGTMQYF
TRBV7-9,TRBJ1-2,TRBD1,-,TGTGCCAGCAGCCCCCACAATACAGGGGCCAATGGCTACACCTTC,CASSPHNTGANGYTF
TRBV21-1,TRBJ1-1,-,few,TGTGCCAGCAGCAAAAAAGGGGGGGGCAGCGCTGAAGCTTTCTTT,CASSKKGGGSAEAFF
TRBV29-1,TRBJ2-1,TRBD1,many,TGCAGCGGGGCAGGGGTTTTCGACAGGGTGGCCTACAATGAGCAGTTCTTC,CSGAGVFDRVAYNEQFF
TRBV5-1,TRBJ2-7,TRBD1,many,TGCGCCAGCAGCCCCAGTGGGGACAGGGGGTACGAGCAGTACTTC,CASSPSGDRGYEQYF
TRBV5-1,TRBJ1-1,-,-,TGCGCCAGCAGCCCAGGGTACCCTGAAGCTTTCTTT,CASSPGYPEAFF
TRBV15,TRBJ2-3,TRBD2,many,TGTGCCACCAGCGAATGGCGGGAGGGCCGTGGAGATACGCAGTATTTT,CATSEWREGRGDTQYF
TRBV9,TRBJ2-3,-,many,TGTGCCAGCAGCGTAGCGTTACTCACAGATACGCAGTATTTT,CASSVALLTDTQYF
TRBV21-1,TRBJ2-3,-,many,TGTGCCAGCAGCCCCAAGACTAGATGGAGCACAGATACGCAGTATTTT,CASSPKTRWSTDTQYF
TRBV29-1,TRBJ2-1,-,-,TGCAGCGTTGAAGGAATGCAGGGTGCCTACAATGAGCAGTTCTTC,CSVEGMQGAYNEQFF
TRBV5-1,TRBJ2-4,-,many,TGCGCCAGCAGCTTGTCGCAATCCAAAAACATTCAGTACTTC,CASSLSQSKNIQYF